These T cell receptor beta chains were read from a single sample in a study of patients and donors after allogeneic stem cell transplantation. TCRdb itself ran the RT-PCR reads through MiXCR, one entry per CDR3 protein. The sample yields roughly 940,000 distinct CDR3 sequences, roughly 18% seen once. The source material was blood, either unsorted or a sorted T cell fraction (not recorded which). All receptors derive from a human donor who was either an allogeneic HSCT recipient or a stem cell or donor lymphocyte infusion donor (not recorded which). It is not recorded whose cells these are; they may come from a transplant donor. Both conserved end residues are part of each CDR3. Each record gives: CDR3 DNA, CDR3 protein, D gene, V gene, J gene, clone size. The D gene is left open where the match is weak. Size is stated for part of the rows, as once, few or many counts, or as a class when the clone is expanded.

TGTGCCAGCAGCCCCTTGGGTTTGAGGGGCACTTTCGGGCAGTACTTC	CASSPLGLRGTFGQYF	NA	TRBV7-8	TRBJ2-7	NA
TGTGCCAGCACCCCGGAGTCCTACAATGAGCAGTTCTTC	CASTPESYNEQFF	NA	TRBV4-2	TRBJ2-1	few
TGCAGTGCTAGAGCCCTGAGGGGGCAAGGCACAGATACGCAGTATTTT	CSARALRGQGTDTQYF	TRBD1	TRBV20-1	TRBJ2-3	few
TGTGCCAGCAGTTGGACAGGGGCTGGAAACACCATATATTTT	CASSWTGAGNTIYF	TRBD1	TRBV6-5	TRBJ1-3	many
TGCAGTGCTAGGTCACTGCAGGGCCGGGTCTATGGCTACACCTTC	CSARSLQGRVYGYTF	NA	TRBV20-1	TRBJ1-2	few
TGTGCCAGCAGCCGCAGGGGGCGCACAGATACGCAGTATTTT	CASSRRGRTDTQYF	TRBD1	TRBV12-3/TRBV12-4	TRBJ2-3	NA
TGCGCCAGCGCCCTGGCCGCAAATACTTATGGCTACACCTTC	CASALAANTYGYTF	NA	TRBV5-1	TRBJ1-2	NA
TGTGCCGGGGGACTGACGAATGAAAAACTGTTTTTT	CAGGLTNEKLFF	NA	TRBV30	TRBJ1-4	few
TGCGCCAGCAGCTTGGAACGAGGAATTTACACAGATACGCAGTATTTT	CASSLERGIYTDTQYF	NA	TRBV5-1	TRBJ2-3	NA
TGTGCCATCAGTGCCACCGGGACTAGGGAAGAGACCCAGTACTTC	CAISATGTREETQYF	TRBD2	TRBV10-3	TRBJ2-5	NA
TGTGCCAGCAGCCCTCAACCGGAGAGAAAACTGTTTTTT	CASSPQPERKLFF	NA	TRBV21-1	TRBJ1-4	few
TGCGCCAGCAGCCCGGGACAGATCACCGTCTATGGCTACACCTTC	CASSPGQITVYGYTF	TRBD1	TRBV5-1	TRBJ1-2	NA
TGTGCCACCAGTGACGGACTCGGAGAAAAACTGTTTTTT	CATSDGLGEKLFF	NA	TRBV24-1	TRBJ1-4	NA